The 8 T cell receptor delta chains presented below share a single source sample, sequenced in a study of γδ T cells in repeated Plasmodium falciparum infection. Flow sorting of PBMC yielded separate Vgamma9/Vdelta2+ and Vdelta2-negative gammadelta T cell populations for bulk repertoire analysis. TCRdb ran CATT on the multiplex PCR reads. The table has tens of thousands of delta-chain clones, 1.7% seen once. Sequences were obtained from gamma-delta T cells from blood. The receptor source for this set is a pool of human donors (malaria-infected and uninfected, not separated).

At least ten counts were recorded for this clone. This could be a read error, since a much larger clone is one nucleotide away. The chain links TRDV1 to TRDJ1; 7 bases are a match to TRDD3. CDR1 TSWWSYY and CDR2 QGS come from the germline V gene. The CDR3 sequence is 17 residues long. Losses at the gene ends were 2 bases for V and 6 bases for J; bases not matched to a gene: 15. CDR3 coding DNA: TGTGCTCTTGGGGAAATCCCCCCCTACAGGGGGATGAATAAACTCATCTTT. The encoded protein is CALGEIPPYRGMNKLIF.

This clone was counted many times. One base separates it from a far larger clone, so it is likely a read error. Within the sample, other DNA sequences also encode this same CDR3. This sequence joins TRDV1 and TRDJ1; 10 nucleotides align to TRDD3. The germline V gene encodes CDR1 TSWWSYY and CDR2 QGS. Germline trimming cut 0 bases from V and 0 bases from J; bases unmatched to any gene: 16. The CDR3 is 21 residues long. The CDR3 DNA is TGTGCTCTTGGGGAACTTGTACCCCCCCGGGGGTGGGGGATACACACCGATAAACTCATCTTT. Protein: CALGELVPPRGWGIHTDKLIF.

Concerning this clone: Only one base separates this from a far larger clonotype, so it likely reflects a read error. The chain joins TRDV1 to TRDJ1, with 9 bases lining up with TRDD3. The J gene was missing in TCRdb and was found by matching the end of the DNA to germline. After removal of 0 bases from V and 0 bases from J, the junction contained 26 bases not matched to a gene. Germline V gene lookup returns CDR1 TSWWSYY and CDR2 QGS. CDR3 length: 24 amino acids. The CDR3 coding sequence is TGTGCTCTTGGGGAACTAGTCGCTTCCCCTAATACTGGGGGACTCCTAACGTACACCGATAAACTCATCTTT. Amino acid sequence: CALGELVASPNTGGLLTYTDKLIF.

This clone came up a few times. A far larger clone lies a single base away; this is likely a read error. At the DNA level, this CDR3 is encoded by other sequences in the same sample as well. The chain recombines TRDV1 with TRDJ1, with 7 positions matching TRDD3. The CDR3 spans 26 residues. Per the germline V gene, CDR1 is TSWWSYY and CDR2 is QGS. The CDR3 loop is CALGETKRRMVDWGSDPLEYTDKLIF. The DNA for the CDR3 is TGTGCTCTCGGGGAAACAAAACGTAGAATGGTAGACTGGGGATCCGATCCCCTTGAGTACACCGATAAACTCATCTTT.

This clone was counted only a few times. This likely reflects a read error, since a far larger clone is one base away. The sample carries other DNA sequences with the same CDR3. The chain couples TRDV1 to TRDJ1; D unresolved. The CDR3 covers 22 residues. V was pared by 5 bases and J by 2 bases, with 36 bases between. Looked up from germline, CDR1 is TSWWSYY and CDR2 is QGS. The CDR3 reads CALGFQPSTAVLRVFKTDKLIF. As DNA, the CDR3 is TGTGCTCTTGGGTTCCAACCGTCCACAGCGGTACTGAGGGTCTTTAAGACCGATAAACTCATCTTT.

This clone was counted only a few times. TCRdb shows a much larger clone's protein in place of this DNA's translation, and the two differ at residue 12, likely through a read error; the protein shown is translated from the DNA. V and J are TRDV1 and TRDJ1; 9 positions agree with TRDD2. As TCRdb names no J gene, one was assigned here on the basis of a DNA match to germline. Per the germline V gene, CDR1 is TSWWSYY and CDR2 is QGS. The CDR3 loop spans 23 amino acids. Trimming removed 3 bases from V and 0 bases from J; junction bases left unmatched: 26. CDR3 sequence: CALGDLPSYLGGIAHAYTDKLIF. DNA of the CDR3: TGTGCTCTTGGGGATCTCCCTTCCTACCTGGGGGGTATAGCCCATGCGTACACCGATAAACTCATCTTT.

At least ten counts were recorded for this clone. In the same sample, other DNA sequences code for this CDR3. V gene TRDV1 combines with J gene TRDJ1; TRDD3 aligns across 8 bases. The CDR3 is 20 amino acids. Germline trimming cut 1 base from V and 0 bases from J; bases unmatched to any gene: 16. The germline V gene encodes CDR1 TSWWSYY and CDR2 QGS. The CDR3 is CALGEPYSWGILLYTDKLIF. CDR3 sequence (DNA): TGTGCTCTTGGGGAACCGTATAGTTGGGGGATTCTCCTTTACACCGATAAACTCATCTTT.

For this clone: This DNA's translation differs at residue 7 from TCRdb's protein, which comes from a much larger clone; a read error is likely, and the protein shown is translated from the DNA. J is TRDJ1 and V is TRDV1; 7 bases match TRDD3. TCRdb is silent on the J gene; assignment here came from matching the DNA to germline. Germline CDR1 TSWWSYY, CDR2 QGS. With V trimmed by 0 bases and J by 0 bases, 22 bases remained unmatched. The CDR3 is 22 residues long. The CDR3 reads CALGELEVPTGDKPGDTDKLIF. CDR3 bases: TGTGCTCTTGGGGAACTCGAGGTACCTACTGGGGATAAGCCCGGGGACACCGATAAACTCATCTTT.